A single sample gave rise to the 7 T cell receptor beta chains below, sequenced in a study of CD8+CD57+ T cells in acquired aplastic anemia. TCR beta VDJ and CDR3 were profiled, and genomic DNA was the template. MiXCR, run by TCRdb on the reads, gives a single entry per CDR3 protein. The sample lists around 190,000 distinct CDR3 sequences; roughly 57% were seen once. The specimen was sorted CD4+, CD8+, or CD8+CD57+ T cells (not recorded which) from PBMCs. The receptors shown here come from a human donor in good health.

The rearrangement joins TRBV20-1 to TRBJ2-5; the D gene is possibly TRBD2 (6 bases). The CDR3 is 13 amino acids. Germline CDR1 DFQATT, CDR2 SNEGSKA (reference sequence). V lost 6 bases, J lost 2 bases, and 13 bases lay in between. The CDR3 DNA reads TGCAGTGCCGGACCGGCGGGACAAGAGACCCAGTACTTC. Encoded protein: CSAGPAGQETQYF.

The sample holds a few counts of this clonotype. The rearrangement links TRBV12-3 or TRBV12-4 to TRBJ1-1; D unresolved. Trimming removed 6 bases from V and 4 bases from J, with 21 bases in between. The CDR3 consists of 16 residues. DNA for the CDR3: TGTGCCAGCAGCTTGGACCCGCGGAGGGTCGGCACTGAAGCTTTCTTT. Its translation: CASSLDPRRVGTEAFF.

The V call is TRBV20-1, the J call TRBJ1-1; 9 bases map to TRBD1. J lost 0 bases, V lost 6 bases, and 14 bases had no gene match. The CDR3 loop spans 17 amino acids. Germline lookup yields CDR1 DFQATT and CDR2 SNEGSKA (reference sequence). The CDR3 DNA reads TGCAGTGCCCCTGGGGGGGGGGGACAGGGTCTGAACACTGAAGCTTTCTTT. Translation gives CSAPGGGGQGLNTEAFF.

The V and J genes are TRBV14 and TRBJ1-1; a possible D gene is TRBD1 (5 bases). The V end was cut by 4 bases, the J end by 8 bases, with 20 bases between. The CDR3 is made up of 15 amino acids. Looked up from germline, CDR1 is SGHDN and CDR2 is FVKESK. CDR3 DNA sequence: TGTGCCAGCAGCCCAAATAGACAGAGCTGGGACGAAGCTTTCTTT. As protein: CASSPNRQSWDEAFF.

The chain carries TRBV20-1 and TRBJ2-3; TRBD2 aligns across 9 bases. Trimming took 5 bases from V and 2 from J; bases not matched to a gene: 5. Germline loops: CDR1 DFQATT, CDR2 SNEGSKA (reference sequence). The CDR3 spans 14 residues. The CDR3 sequence: CSAWLAGLTDTQYF. The CDR3 DNA reads as TGCAGTGCTTGGCTAGCGGGGCTCACAGATACGCAGTATTTT.

The chain joins TRBV6-1 to TRBJ2-7; D not certain. The CDR3 runs to 13 residues. Germline V lookup: CDR1 MNHNS, CDR2 SASEGT. Trimming took 5 bases from V and 2 from J, leaving 10 bases between them. CDR3 amino acids: CASSLVRPYEQYF. CDR3 DNA sequence: TGTGCCAGCAGTTTAGTCAGACCCTACGAGCAGTACTTC.

V gene TRBV24-1 combines with J gene TRBJ1-5; tentative D call: TRBD1 (5 bases). The CDR3 has 18 residues. Trimming removed 3 bases at V and 0 bases at J, with 17 bases between. CDR1 is KGHDR and CDR2 is SFDVKD in the germline V gene. The CDR3, as DNA: TGTGCCACCAGTGATACGGGGGTCGGGTTATATAGCAATCAGCCCCAGCATTTT. Protein: CATSDTGVGLYSNQPQHF.